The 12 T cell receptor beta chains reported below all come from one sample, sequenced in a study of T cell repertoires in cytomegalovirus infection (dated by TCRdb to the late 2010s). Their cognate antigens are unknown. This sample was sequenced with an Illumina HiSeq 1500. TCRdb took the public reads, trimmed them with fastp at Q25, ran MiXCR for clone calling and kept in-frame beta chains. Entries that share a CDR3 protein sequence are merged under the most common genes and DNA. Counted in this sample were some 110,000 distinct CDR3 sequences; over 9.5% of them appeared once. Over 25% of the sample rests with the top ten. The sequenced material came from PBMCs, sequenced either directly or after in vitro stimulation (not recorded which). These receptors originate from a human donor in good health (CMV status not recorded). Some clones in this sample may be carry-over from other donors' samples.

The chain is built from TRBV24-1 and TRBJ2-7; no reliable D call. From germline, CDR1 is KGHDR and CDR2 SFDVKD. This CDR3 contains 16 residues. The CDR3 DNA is TGTGCCACCAGTGCTTTGCAATTTCCCCCGACCTACGAGGAGTACGTC. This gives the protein CATSALQFPPTYEEYV.

CDR3 sequence reads: CASSLRGRGDSPLHF. CDR3 bases: TGTGCCAGCAGTTTAAGGGGCAGGGGAGATTCACCCCTCCACTTT. The V call is TRBV12-3 or TRBV12-4, the J call TRBJ1-6; maybe TRBD1 (6 bases). The CDR3 extends over 15 amino acids. The germline V and J ends were trimmed by 2 bases and 8 bases, with 13 bases remaining between them.

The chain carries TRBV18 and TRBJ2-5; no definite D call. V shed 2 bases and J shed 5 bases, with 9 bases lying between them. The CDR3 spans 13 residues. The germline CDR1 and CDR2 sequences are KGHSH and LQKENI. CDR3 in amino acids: CASSPVGRETQYF. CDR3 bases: TGTGCCAGCTCACCAGTTGGCCGGGAGACCCAGTACTTC.

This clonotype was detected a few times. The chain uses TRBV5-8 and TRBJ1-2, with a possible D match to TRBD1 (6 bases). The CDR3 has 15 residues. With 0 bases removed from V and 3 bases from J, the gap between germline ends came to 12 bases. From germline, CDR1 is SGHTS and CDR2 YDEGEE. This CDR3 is CASSLGYRDDYGYTF. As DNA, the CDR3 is TGTGCCAGCAGCTTGGGATACAGGGACGACTATGGCTACACCTTC.

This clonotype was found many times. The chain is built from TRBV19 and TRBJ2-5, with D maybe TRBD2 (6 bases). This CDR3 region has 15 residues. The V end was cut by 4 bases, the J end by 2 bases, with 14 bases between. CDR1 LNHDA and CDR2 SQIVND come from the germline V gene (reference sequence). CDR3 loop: CASSSGQGRQETQYF. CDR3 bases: TGTGCCAGTAGTAGCGGACAAGGGAGGCAAGAGACCCAGTACTTC. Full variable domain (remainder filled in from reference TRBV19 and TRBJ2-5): DGGITQSPKYLFRKEGQNVTLSCEQNLNHDAMYWYRQDPGQGLRLIYYSQIVNDFQKGDIAEGYSVSREKKESFPLTVTSAQKNPTAFYLCASSSGQGRQETQYFGPGTRLLVL.

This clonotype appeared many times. CDR3 nucleotides: TGTGCCAGCAGTTTCTACAGGGGGCTACTCCGTCGAGCTAACTATGGCTACACCTTC. Encoded protein: CASSFYRGLLRRANYGYTF. The chain employs TRBV12-3 or TRBV12-4 and TRBJ1-2, with 9 bases lining up with TRBD1. The CDR3 length is 19 residues. V lost 3 bases and J lost 0; bases outside the gene matches: 14.

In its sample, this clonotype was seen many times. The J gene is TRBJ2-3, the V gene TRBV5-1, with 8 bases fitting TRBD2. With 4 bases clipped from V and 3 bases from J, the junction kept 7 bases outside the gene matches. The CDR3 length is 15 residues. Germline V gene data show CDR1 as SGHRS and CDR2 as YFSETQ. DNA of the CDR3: TGCGCCAGCAGCAGAGCGGGAGAGGGGACAGATACGCAGTATTTT. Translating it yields CASSRAGEGTDTQYF.

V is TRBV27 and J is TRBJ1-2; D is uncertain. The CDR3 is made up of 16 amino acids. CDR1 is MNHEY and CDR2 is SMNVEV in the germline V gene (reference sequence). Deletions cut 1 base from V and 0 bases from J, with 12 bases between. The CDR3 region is CASSLWAADPNYGYTF. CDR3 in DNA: TGTGCCAGCAGTTTATGGGCGGCGGATCCTAACTATGGCTACACCTTC.

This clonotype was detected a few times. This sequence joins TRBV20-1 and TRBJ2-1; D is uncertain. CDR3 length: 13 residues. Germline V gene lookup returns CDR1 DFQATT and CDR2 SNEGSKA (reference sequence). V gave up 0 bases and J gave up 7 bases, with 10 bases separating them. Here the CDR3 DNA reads TGCAGTGCTAGAGATCCCATTCGGAATGAGCAGTTCTTC. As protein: CSARDPIRNEQFF.

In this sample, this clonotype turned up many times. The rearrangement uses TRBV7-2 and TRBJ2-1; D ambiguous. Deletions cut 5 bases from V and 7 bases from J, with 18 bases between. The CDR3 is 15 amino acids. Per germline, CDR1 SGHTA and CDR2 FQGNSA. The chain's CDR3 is CASSTSTEERNEQFF. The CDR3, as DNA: TGTGCCAGCAGCACCTCGACTGAGGAGAGGAATGAGCAGTTCTTC.

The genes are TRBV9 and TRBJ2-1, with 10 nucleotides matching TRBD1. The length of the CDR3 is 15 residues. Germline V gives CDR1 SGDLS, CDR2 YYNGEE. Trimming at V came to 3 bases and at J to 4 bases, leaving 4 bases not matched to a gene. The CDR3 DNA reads TGTGCCAGCAGCGCGGGACAGGGGTCGTACAATGAGCAGTTCTTC. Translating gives CASSAGQGSYNEQFF.

CDR3 in DNA: TGCGCCAGCAGCTTGGATGCAGCCTACGAGCAGTACTTC. Its protein product is CASSLDAAYEQYF. The chain is built from TRBV5-1 and TRBJ2-7, with unresolved D. From germline, CDR1 is SGHRS and CDR2 YFSETQ. There are 13 residues in the CDR3. The V gene lost 0 bases and the J gene lost 2 bases, with 6 bases spanning the gap.